The 32 T cell receptor beta chains below come from one sample, sequenced in a study of blood T cell repertoires in COVID-19. The assay was immunoSEQ multiplex PCR, and TCRdb's table has in-frame clones only and misses some. The sample has 75,000 to 100,000 clones; 86% are singletons. The source material was peripheral blood. These receptors came from a man older than 75 with acute or convalescent COVID-19.

The rearrangement uses TRBV29-1 and TRBJ2-3; 14 bases align to TRBD2. V shed 3 bases and J 1 base; nucleotides not matched to a gene: 6. This CDR3 has 17 residues. Germline V gene lookup returns CDR1 SQVTM and CDR2 ANQGSEA. The CDR3 protein is CSVDGTSGRGGTDTQYF. CDR3 nucleotides: TGCAGCGTTGATGGGACTAGCGGGAGAGGGGGCACAGATACGCAGTATTTT.

The CDR3 loop reads CASSQASGADTQYF. CDR3 nucleotide sequence: TGTGCCAGCAGCCAAGCCTCAGGGGCAGATACGCAGTATTTT. The chain is built from TRBV3-1 (or the pseudogene TRBV3-2) and TRBJ2-3, with D perhaps TRBD1 (6 bases). The CDR3 runs 14 residues. V lost 1 base to trimming and J lost 4 bases, with 9 bases between them. Germline V gives CDR1 LGHDT, CDR2 YNNKEL (reference sequence).

The rearrangement joins TRBV10-3 to TRBJ1-6; D is ambiguous. The ends were cut back, 4 bases at V and 12 bases at J, with 16 bases in the middle. The CDR3 has 14 amino acids. Germline V gene sequence: CDR1 ENHRY, CDR2 SYGVKD. The CDR3 DNA sequence: TGTGCCATCAGTGTGGAGGGTCAGATTGGACCCCTCCACTTT. Translating gives CAISVEGQIGPLHF.

The V gene is TRBV3-1 (or the pseudogene TRBV3-2), the J gene TRBJ2-2, with D maybe TRBD1 (5 bases). The CDR3 has 14 residues. Trimming shortened V by 7 bases and J by 3 bases, and 12 bases separated the two germline ends. Germline V gene sequence: CDR1 LGHDT, CDR2 YNNKEL (reference sequence). CDR3 DNA sequence: TGTGCCAGCACCCTGGGGCTTTACACCGGGGAGCTGTTTTTT. It codes for CASTLGLYTGELFF.

The chain couples TRBV27 to TRBJ2-7; D remains ambiguous. This CDR3 contains 12 residues. The ends were cut back, 3 bases at V and 3 bases at J, with 6 bases in the middle. Germline V gene lookup returns CDR1 MNHEY and CDR2 SMNVEV (reference sequence). CDR3 sequence reads: CASSFTGYEQYF. CDR3 nucleotides: TGTGCCAGCAGTTTTACCGGCTACGAGCAGTACTTC.

The V gene is TRBV7-9, the J gene TRBJ2-3; 7 bases align to TRBD1. This CDR3 region has 16 residues. Germline CDR1 is SEHNR and CDR2 is FQNEAQ (reference sequence). V lost 8 bases to trimming and J lost 4 bases; unmatched junction nucleotides: 15. CDR3 in DNA: TGTGCCAGCGGGGGTATGTGGGACAGCCCGTCAGATACGCAGTATTTT. It translates to CASGGMWDSPSDTQYF.

The chain joins TRBV28 to TRBJ1-2, with a weak D call TRBD1 (6 bases). CDR1 and CDR2 from the germline V gene are MDHEN and SYDVKM. This CDR3 has 13 amino acids. Trimming left V 3 bases short and J 7 bases short, with 12 bases between. In DNA form, the CDR3 reads TGTGCCAGCAGTTTGGGGGGGCGGGGTGGCTACACCTTC. Translation gives CASSLGGRGGYTF.

The chain uses TRBV2 and TRBJ1-3; D is uncertain. V lost 6 bases to trimming and J lost 1 base, with 13 bases between them. The CDR3 is made up of 15 amino acids. Germline V CDR1 and CDR2: SNHLY, FYNNEI. The CDR3 nucleotides are TGTGCCAGCAGAGACGTGCCCGGGTCTGGAAACACCATATATTTT. This encodes CASRDVPGSGNTIYF. The full variable domain, rest sourced from reference TRBV2 and TRBJ1-3, is EPEVTQTPSHQVTQMGQEVILRCVPISNHLYFYWYRQILGQKVEFLVSFYNNEISEKSEIFDDQFSVERPDGSNFTLKIRSTKLEDSAMYFCASRDVPGSGNTIYFGEGSWLTVV.

The J gene is TRBJ1-2, the V gene TRBV5-1, with D unclear. CDR3 length: 14 amino acids. Germline V gene lookup returns CDR1 SGHRS and CDR2 YFSETQ. The germline V and J ends were trimmed by 2 bases and 3 bases, with 11 bases remaining between them. CDR3 amino acids: CASSFALRDYGYTF. CDR3 nucleotides: TGCGCCAGCAGCTTTGCCTTGCGTGACTATGGCTACACCTTC. Full variable domain (missing parts from reference TRBV5-1 and TRBJ1-2): KAGVTQTPRYLIKTRGQQVTLSCSPISGHRSVSWYQQTPGQGLQFLFEYFSETQRNKGNFPGRFSGRQFSNSRSEMNVSTLELGDSALYLCASSFALRDYGYTFGSGTRLTVV.

The gene calls are TRBV7-9 and TRBJ1-3; D might be TRBD1 (5 bases). The V and J ends lost 3 bases and 2 bases respectively, with 8 bases between them. In germline, CDR1 is SEHNR, CDR2 FQNEAQ (reference sequence). The CDR3 extends over 14 amino acids. CDR3 bases: TGTGCCAGCAGCTTCTCCAGGGCTGGAAACACCATATATTTT. It translates to CASSFSRAGNTIYF.

The chain combines TRBV7-3 with TRBJ2-3, with 8 bases lining up with TRBD2. CDR1 and CDR2 from the germline V gene are SGHTA and FQGTGA. CDR3 size: 14 residues. The junction had 2 bases not matched to a gene; V was cut back by 5 bases and J by 1 base. The CDR3 nucleotides are TGTGCCAGCAGCCCCGGGAGGGGCACAGATACGCAGTATTTT. Translation gives CASSPGRGTDTQYF.

V and J are TRBV6-2 or TRBV6-3 and TRBJ1-3; D is uncertain. The CDR3 runs to 16 residues. Germline V lookup: CDR1 MNHEY, CDR2 SVGEGT. Trimming removed 2 bases from V and 0 bases from J, with 11 bases in between. Here the CDR3 DNA reads TGTGCCAGCAGTTACGGGCAGCTTCTCTCTGGAAACACCATATATTTT. Its translation is CASSYGQLLSGNTIYF.

The CDR3 region has the DNA TGTGCCAGCAGCCCCCCGACAGGGCGCGAGCAGTACTTC. As protein: CASSPPTGREQYF. The chain carries TRBV28 and TRBJ2-7; the match to TRBD1 covers 7 bases. The germline V gene has CDR1 MDHEN and CDR2 SYDVKM. The length of the CDR3 is 13 residues. V shed 6 bases and J 6 bases; nucleotides not matched to a gene: 8.

This chain joins TRBV9 and TRBJ2-1, with 7 bases that match TRBD1. Germline V gene sequence: CDR1 SGDLS, CDR2 YYNGEE. The junction had 6 bases not matched to a gene; V was cut back by 3 bases and J by 0 bases. The CDR3 is made up of 16 amino acids. CDR3 sequence: CASSARQGNSYNEQFF. The CDR3 region has the DNA TGTGCCAGCAGCGCCAGACAGGGAAACTCCTACAATGAGCAGTTCTTC.

The chain joins TRBV18 to TRBJ1-4, with unresolved D. This CDR3 spans 16 amino acids. Germline values: CDR1 KGHSH, CDR2 LQKENI. V lost 1 base and J 4 bases, leaving 13 bases between the germline ends. DNA of the CDR3: TGTGCCAGCTCACCACAGGGAGGAACCCGTAATGAAAAACTGTTTTTT. Translated, it gives CASSPQGGTRNEKLFF. Based on the CDR3 plus reference TRBV18 and TRBJ1-4, the full variable domain is NAGVMQNPRHLVRRRGQEARLRCSPMKGHSHVYWYRQLPEEGLKFMVYLQKENIIDESGMPKERFSAEFPKEGPSILRIQQVVRGDSAAYFCASSPQGGTRNEKLFFGSGTQLSVL.

The CDR3 region is CASSLSGRQETQYF. CDR3 in DNA: TGTGCCAGCAGTTTATCGGGCAGGCAAGAGACCCAGTACTTC. This sequence joins TRBV27 and TRBJ2-5; D gene uncertain. The CDR3 sequence is 14 residues long. The V gene lost 0 bases and the J gene lost 2 bases, with 7 bases spanning the gap. Per germline, CDR1 MNHEY and CDR2 SMNVEV (reference sequence).

The chain combines TRBV7-9 with TRBJ2-1, with 10 bases fitting TRBD2. The CDR3 consists of 19 residues. With V trimmed by 5 bases and J by 5 bases, 18 bases remained unmatched. Germline-derived CDR1 and CDR2 are SEHNR and FQNEAQ (reference sequence). The CDR3 DNA is TGTGCCAGCAGCGGTGGGGCGGGACTAGCGAAGCGCGCCCACAATGAGCAGTTCTTC. It specifies CASSGGAGLAKRAHNEQFF.

This chain connects TRBV21-1 to TRBJ2-1; TRBD1, the table's D call, lacks a check against the DNA. TRBV21-1 constitutes a pseudogene. The CDR3 has 11 residues. In DNA form, the CDR3 reads TGTGCCAGCAGCAAAAGGGGTGAGCAGTTCTTC. Translation: CASSKRGEQFF.

The chain joins TRBV10-3 to TRBJ2-5; 7 bases match TRBD1. The CDR3 runs to 12 residues. With V trimmed by 6 bases and J by 5 bases, 3 bases remained unmatched. Germline V CDR1 and CDR2: ENHRY, SYGVKD. The CDR3 nucleotides are TGTGCCATCAGAGACAGGGCGGAGACCCAGTACTTC. It codes for CAIRDRAETQYF.

The V gene is TRBV7-6, the J gene TRBJ2-2; TRBD1 aligns across 7 bases. The junction had 6 bases not matched to a gene; V was cut back by 3 bases and J by 2 bases. Germline CDR1 and CDR2: SGHVS and FNYEAQ. CDR3 size: 16 residues. DNA of the CDR3: TGTGCCAGCAGCTTGGGGACAGTGCCCAACACCGGGGAGCTGTTTTTT. This gives the protein CASSLGTVPNTGELFF.

This clone was observed once. J is TRBJ2-5 and V is TRBV5-4; D is perhaps TRBD1 (5 bases). Germline V gives CDR1 SGHNT, CDR2 YYREEE (reference sequence). Between the trimmed V and J ends, which lost 0 bases and 5 bases, there was a span of 17 bases. The CDR3 spans 16 residues. Here the CDR3 DNA reads TGTGCCAGCAGCTTGGAATTACAGGCCTCAGGGGAGACCCAGTACTTC. Amino acids: CASSLELQASGETQYF.

V usage is TRBV2 and J usage is TRBJ2-3; perhaps TRBD2 as D (5 bases). The CDR3 has 11 residues. V lost 7 bases and J 11 bases, leaving 13 bases between the germline ends. CDR1 and CDR2 from the germline V gene are SNHLY and FYNNEI. CDR3 bases: TGTGCCAGCACCACGGGAATGGGGCAGTATTTT. Translation gives CASTTGMGQYF.

This clone occurred once. The rearrangement joins TRBV28 to TRBJ2-7; D may be TRBD1 (5 bases). CDR3 size: 16 residues. The V gene's germline CDR1 is MDHEN and CDR2 SYDVKM. The V gene lost 5 bases and the J gene lost 2 bases, with 19 bases spanning the gap. The CDR3 here is CASSPSTGAAPYEQYF. CDR3 DNA sequence: TGTGCCAGCAGTCCCTCCACTGGGGCAGCTCCCTACGAGCAGTACTTC.

The CDR3 sequence is CASSLDRQGADSGNTIYF. CDR3 nucleotides: TGCGCCAGCAGCTTGGATCGGCAGGGGGCCGACTCTGGAAACACCATATATTTT. The chain has TRBV5-1 and TRBJ1-3, with 8 bases fitting TRBD1. CDR1 is SGHRS and CDR2 is YFSETQ in the germline V gene. After removal of 0 bases from V and 0 bases from J, the junction contained 8 bases not matched to a gene. This CDR3 has 18 amino acids.

This chain joins TRBV2 and TRBJ2-7; D is ambiguous. The V end lost 6 bases, the J end lost 3 bases, and 18 bases lay between the germline ends. The CDR3 spans 15 residues. CDR1 and CDR2 (germline): SNHLY, FYNNEI. CDR3 amino acids: CASRRRSGSGYEQYF. CDR3 DNA: TGTGCCAGCAGGAGGCGTAGTGGCTCGGGCTACGAGCAGTACTTC. The full variable domain, rest sourced from reference TRBV2 and TRBJ2-7, is EPEVTQTPSHQVTQMGQEVILRCVPISNHLYFYWYRQILGQKVEFLVSFYNNEISEKSEIFDDQFSVERPDGSNFTLKIRSTKLEDSAMYFCASRRRSGSGYEQYFGPGTRLTVT.

This sequence joins TRBV4-3 and TRBJ2-2, with a weak D call TRBD2 (6 bases). The CDR3 spans 18 residues. CDR1 LGHNA and CDR2 YSLEER come from the germline V gene. The V end lost 5 bases, the J end lost 5 bases, and 24 bases lay between the germline ends. The CDR3: CASSLIRDFTIGTGELFF. The DNA for the CDR3 is TGCGCCAGCAGCTTAATCCGGGACTTCACCATTGGTACCGGGGAGCTGTTTTTT.

The V and J genes are TRBV5-4 and TRBJ2-1, with 11 bases that match TRBD1. V lost 3 bases and J lost 3; bases outside the gene matches: 2. Germline V CDR1 and CDR2: SGHNT, YYREEE (reference sequence). The CDR3 consists of 15 residues. The CDR3 protein is CASSSGTGGYNEQFF. The CDR3 DNA reads as TGTGCCAGCAGCTCCGGGACAGGGGGCTACAATGAGCAGTTCTTC.

The rearrangement links TRBV28 to TRBJ2-5; 7 bases fit TRBD2. Germline lookup yields CDR1 MDHEN and CDR2 SYDVKM. V gave up 4 bases and J gave up 4 bases; unmatched junction bases: 6. This CDR3 has 14 amino acids. The CDR3: CASSSRGRLETQYF. DNA of the CDR3: TGTGCCAGCAGTTCGCGGGGGAGGTTAGAGACCCAGTACTTC.

The chain is built from TRBV5-1 and TRBJ2-7; a weak D match, TRBD2 (5 bases). The CDR3 totals 15 residues. In germline, CDR1 is SGHRS, CDR2 YFSETQ. The germline V and J ends were trimmed by 2 bases and 0 bases, with 12 bases remaining between them. The CDR3: CASSFTGVSSYEQYF. CDR3 nucleotides: TGCGCCAGCAGCTTCACCGGGGTTAGCTCCTACGAGCAGTACTTC.

The rearrangement links TRBV9 to TRBJ1-5, with D possibly matching TRBD1 (5 bases). Germline V lookup: CDR1 SGDLS, CDR2 YYNGEE. V lost 3 bases to trimming and J lost 2 bases, with 9 bases between them. The CDR3 length is 14 residues. The CDR3 coding sequence is TGTGCCAGCAGCGGGGCGGGGGGCAATCAGCCCCAGCATTTT. Its protein is CASSGAGGNQPQHF.

The V gene is TRBV5-1, the J gene TRBJ2-5, with 12 positions matching TRBD2. Germline CDR1 SGHRS, CDR2 YFSETQ. The junction had 10 bases not matched to a gene; V was cut back by 0 bases and J by 4 bases. CDR3 length: 18 residues. Here the CDR3 reads CASSLALLAGGFGETQYF. The CDR3 coding sequence is TGCGCCAGCAGCTTGGCCCTGCTAGCGGGAGGGTTTGGAGAGACCCAGTACTTC. Together with reference TRBV5-1 and TRBJ2-5, the CDR3 gives the full variable domain: KAGVTQTPRYLIKTRGQQVTLSCSPISGHRSVSWYQQTPGQGLQFLFEYFSETQRNKGNFPGRFSGRQFSNSRSEMNVSTLELGDSALYLCASSLALLAGGFGETQYFGPGTRLLVL.

The chain uses TRBV28 and TRBJ1-5; TRBD1 matches 9 bases. Germline loops: CDR1 MDHEN, CDR2 SYDVKM. The CDR3 covers 14 residues. With 4 bases clipped from V and 14 bases from J, the junction kept 12 bases outside the gene matches. In DNA form, the CDR3 reads TGTGCCAGCAGTTCACTAGCCCTACAGGGGGCTAAGCATTTT. Amino acids: CASSSLALQGAKHF. The variable domain in full, completed from reference TRBV28 and TRBJ1-5, reads DVKVTQSSRYLVKRTGEKVFLECVQDMDHENMFWYRQDPGLGLRLIYFSYDVKMKEKGDIPEGYSVSREKKERFSLILESASTNQTSMYLCASSSLALQGAKHFGDGTRLSIL.